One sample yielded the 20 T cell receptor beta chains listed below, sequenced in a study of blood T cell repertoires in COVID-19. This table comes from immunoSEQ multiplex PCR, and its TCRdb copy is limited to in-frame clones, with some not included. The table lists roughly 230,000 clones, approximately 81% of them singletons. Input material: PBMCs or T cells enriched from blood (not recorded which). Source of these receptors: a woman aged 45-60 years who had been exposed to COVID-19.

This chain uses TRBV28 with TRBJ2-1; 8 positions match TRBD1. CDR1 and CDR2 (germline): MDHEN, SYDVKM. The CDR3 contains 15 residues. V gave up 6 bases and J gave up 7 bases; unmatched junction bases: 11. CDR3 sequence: CASSQTGTGDNEQFF. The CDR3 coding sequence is TGTGCCAGCAGCCAAACCGGGACAGGTGATAATGAGCAGTTCTTC.

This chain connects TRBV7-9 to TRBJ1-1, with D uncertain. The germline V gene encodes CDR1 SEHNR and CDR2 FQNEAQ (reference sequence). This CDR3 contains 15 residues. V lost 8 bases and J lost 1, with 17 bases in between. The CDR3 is CASSQTIWGNTEAFF. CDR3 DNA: TGTGCCAGCTCCCAGACTATTTGGGGGAACACTGAAGCTTTCTTT.

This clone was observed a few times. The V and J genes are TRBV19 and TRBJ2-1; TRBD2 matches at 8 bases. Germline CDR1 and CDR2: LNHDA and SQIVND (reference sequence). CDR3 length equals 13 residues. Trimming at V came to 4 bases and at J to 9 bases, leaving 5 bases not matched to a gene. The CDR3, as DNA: TGTGCCAGTAGTAACCAGCGGGGGAGTGAGCAGTTCTTC. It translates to CASSNQRGSEQFF.

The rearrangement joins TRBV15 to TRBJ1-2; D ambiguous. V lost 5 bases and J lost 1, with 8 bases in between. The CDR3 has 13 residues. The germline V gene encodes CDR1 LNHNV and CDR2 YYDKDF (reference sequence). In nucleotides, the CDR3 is TGTGCCACCAGCGAGGGCAGTAACTATGGCTACACCTTC. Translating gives CATSEGSNYGYTF. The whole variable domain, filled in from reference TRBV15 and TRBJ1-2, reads DAMVIQNPRYQVTQFGKPVTLSCSQTLNHNVMYWYQQKSSQAPKLLFHYYDKDFNNEADTPDNFQSRRPNTSFCFLDIRSPGLGDTAMYLCATSEGSNYGYTFGSGTRLTVV.

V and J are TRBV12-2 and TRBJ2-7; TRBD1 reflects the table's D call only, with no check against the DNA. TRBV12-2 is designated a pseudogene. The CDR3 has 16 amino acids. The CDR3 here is CASRYVAGQGRREQYF. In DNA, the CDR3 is TGTGCAAGTCGCTACGTAGCGGGACAGGGGCGACGCGAGCAGTACTTC.

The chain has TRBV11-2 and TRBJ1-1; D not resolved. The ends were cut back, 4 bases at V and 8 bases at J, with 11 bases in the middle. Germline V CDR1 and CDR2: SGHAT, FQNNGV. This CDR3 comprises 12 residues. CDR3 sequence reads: CASSSSFREAFF. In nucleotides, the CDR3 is TGTGCCAGCAGCTCGAGCTTCCGGGAAGCTTTCTTT. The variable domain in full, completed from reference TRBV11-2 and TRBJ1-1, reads EAGVAQSPRYKIIEKRQSVAFWCNPISGHATLYWYQQILGQGPKLLIQFQNNGVVDDSQLPKDRFSAERLKGVDSTLKIQPAKLEDSAVYLCASSSSFREAFFGQGTRLTVV.

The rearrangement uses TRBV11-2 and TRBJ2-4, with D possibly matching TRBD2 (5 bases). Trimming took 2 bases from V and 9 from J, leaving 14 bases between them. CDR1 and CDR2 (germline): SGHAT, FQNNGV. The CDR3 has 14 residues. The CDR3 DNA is TGTGCCAGCAGCTTAATGTCTGAGGCGGGCATTCAGTACTTC. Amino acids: CASSLMSEAGIQYF.

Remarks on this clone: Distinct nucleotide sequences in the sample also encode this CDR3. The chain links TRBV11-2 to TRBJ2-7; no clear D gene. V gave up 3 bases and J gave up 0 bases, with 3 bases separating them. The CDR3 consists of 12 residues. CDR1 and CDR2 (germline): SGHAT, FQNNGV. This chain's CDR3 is CASSLSSYEQYF. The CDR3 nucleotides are TGTGCCAGCAGCTTGAGCTCCTACGAGCAGTACTTC.

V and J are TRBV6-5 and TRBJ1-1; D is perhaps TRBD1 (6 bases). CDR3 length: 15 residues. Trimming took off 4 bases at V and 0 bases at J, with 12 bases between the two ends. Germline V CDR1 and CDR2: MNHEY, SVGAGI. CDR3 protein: CASSWAGGLNTEAFF. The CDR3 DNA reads TGTGCCAGCAGTTGGGCGGGGGGCTTGAACACTGAAGCTTTCTTT.

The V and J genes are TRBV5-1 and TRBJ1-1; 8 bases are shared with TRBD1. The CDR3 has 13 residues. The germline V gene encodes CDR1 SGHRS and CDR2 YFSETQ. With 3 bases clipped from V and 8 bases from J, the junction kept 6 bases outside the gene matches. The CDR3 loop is CASSSGQAREAFF. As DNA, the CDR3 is TGCGCCAGCAGCTCGGGACAGGCACGGGAAGCTTTCTTT.

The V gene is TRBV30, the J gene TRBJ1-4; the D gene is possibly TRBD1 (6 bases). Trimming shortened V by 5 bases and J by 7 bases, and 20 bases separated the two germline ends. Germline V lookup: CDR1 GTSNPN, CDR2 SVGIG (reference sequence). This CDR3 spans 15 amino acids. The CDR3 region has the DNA TGTGCCTGGGGCCAACGGGGGGCTATGGGTGAAAAACTGTTTTTT. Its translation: CAWGQRGAMGEKLFF. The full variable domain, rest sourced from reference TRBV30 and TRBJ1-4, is SQTIHQWPATLVQPVGSPLSLECTVEGTSNPNLYWYRQAAGRGLQLLFYSVGIGQISSEVPQNLSASRPQDRQFILSSKKLLLSDSGFYLCAWGQRGAMGEKLFFGSGTQLSVL.

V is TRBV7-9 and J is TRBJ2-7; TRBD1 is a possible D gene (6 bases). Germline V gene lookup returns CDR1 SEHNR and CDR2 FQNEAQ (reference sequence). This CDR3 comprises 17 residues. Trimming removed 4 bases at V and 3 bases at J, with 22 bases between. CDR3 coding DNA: TGTGCCAGCAGCTCGTGGGGGCATGGGCAGTTTGTCTACGAGCAGTACTTC. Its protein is CASSSWGHGQFVYEQYF. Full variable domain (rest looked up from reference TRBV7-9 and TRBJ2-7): DTGVSQNPRHKITKRGQNVTFRCDPISEHNRLYWYRQTLGQGPEFLTYFQNEAQLEKSRLLSDRFSAERPKGSFSTLEIQRTEQGDSAMYLCASSSWGHGQFVYEQYFGPGTRLTVT.

The CDR3, as DNA: TGCGCCAGCAGCCGGGGGGGTTTCACCGGGGAGCTGTTTTTT. This translates into CASSRGGFTGELFF. This rearrangement joins TRBV4-1 to TRBJ2-2; 7 bases fit TRBD2. Germline V lookup: CDR1 MGHRA, CDR2 YSYEKL. This CDR3 region has 14 residues. Trimming took 4 bases from V and 4 from J; bases not matched to a gene: 3.

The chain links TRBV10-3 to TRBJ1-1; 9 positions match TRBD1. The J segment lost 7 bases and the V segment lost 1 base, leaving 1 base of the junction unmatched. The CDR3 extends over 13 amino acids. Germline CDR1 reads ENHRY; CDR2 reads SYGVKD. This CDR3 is CAISELGQGEAFF. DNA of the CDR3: TGTGCCATCAGTGAGTTGGGACAGGGTGAAGCTTTCTTT.

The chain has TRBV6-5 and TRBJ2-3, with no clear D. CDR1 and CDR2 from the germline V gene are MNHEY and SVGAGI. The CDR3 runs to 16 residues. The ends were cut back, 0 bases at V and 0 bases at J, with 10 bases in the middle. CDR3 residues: CASSYSRTPSTDTQYF. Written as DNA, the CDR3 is TGTGCCAGCAGTTACTCGAGAACGCCCAGCACAGATACGCAGTATTTT.

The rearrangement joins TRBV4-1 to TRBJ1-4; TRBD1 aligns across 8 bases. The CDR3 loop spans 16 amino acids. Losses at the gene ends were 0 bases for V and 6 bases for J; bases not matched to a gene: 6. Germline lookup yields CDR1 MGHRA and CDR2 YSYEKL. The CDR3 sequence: CASSQELTGEDEKLFF. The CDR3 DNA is TGCGCCAGCAGCCAAGAATTGACAGGGGAGGATGAAAAACTGTTTTTT.

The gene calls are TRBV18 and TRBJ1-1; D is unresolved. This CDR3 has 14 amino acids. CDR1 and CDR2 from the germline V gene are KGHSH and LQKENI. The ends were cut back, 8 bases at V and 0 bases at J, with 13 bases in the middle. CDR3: CASTETGMNTEAFF. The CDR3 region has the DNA TGTGCCAGCACGGAGACGGGAATGAACACTGAAGCTTTCTTT.

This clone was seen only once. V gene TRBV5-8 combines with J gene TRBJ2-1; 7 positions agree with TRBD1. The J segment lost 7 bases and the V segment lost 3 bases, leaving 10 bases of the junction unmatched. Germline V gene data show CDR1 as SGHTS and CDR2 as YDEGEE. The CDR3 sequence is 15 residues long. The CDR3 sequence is CASSSQNRGTNEQFF. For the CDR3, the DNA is TGTGCCAGCAGCTCCCAAAACAGGGGAACGAATGAGCAGTTCTTC.

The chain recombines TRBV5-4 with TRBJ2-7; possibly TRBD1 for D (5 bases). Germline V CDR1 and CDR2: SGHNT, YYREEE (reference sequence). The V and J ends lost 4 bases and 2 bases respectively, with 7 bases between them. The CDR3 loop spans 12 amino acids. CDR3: CASSMDTYEQYF. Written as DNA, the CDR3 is TGTGCCAGCAGCATGGACACCTACGAGCAGTACTTC.

CDR3 sequence: CAWRGQGLGGNTIYF. CDR3 DNA: TGTGCCTGGAGGGGACAGGGATTGGGTGGAAACACCATATATTTT. V usage is TRBV30 and J usage is TRBJ1-3, with 9 bases identical to TRBD1. This CDR3 is 15 amino acids long. Germline values: CDR1 GTSNPN, CDR2 SVGIG (reference sequence). V gave up 3 bases and J gave up 3 bases; unmatched junction bases: 6.